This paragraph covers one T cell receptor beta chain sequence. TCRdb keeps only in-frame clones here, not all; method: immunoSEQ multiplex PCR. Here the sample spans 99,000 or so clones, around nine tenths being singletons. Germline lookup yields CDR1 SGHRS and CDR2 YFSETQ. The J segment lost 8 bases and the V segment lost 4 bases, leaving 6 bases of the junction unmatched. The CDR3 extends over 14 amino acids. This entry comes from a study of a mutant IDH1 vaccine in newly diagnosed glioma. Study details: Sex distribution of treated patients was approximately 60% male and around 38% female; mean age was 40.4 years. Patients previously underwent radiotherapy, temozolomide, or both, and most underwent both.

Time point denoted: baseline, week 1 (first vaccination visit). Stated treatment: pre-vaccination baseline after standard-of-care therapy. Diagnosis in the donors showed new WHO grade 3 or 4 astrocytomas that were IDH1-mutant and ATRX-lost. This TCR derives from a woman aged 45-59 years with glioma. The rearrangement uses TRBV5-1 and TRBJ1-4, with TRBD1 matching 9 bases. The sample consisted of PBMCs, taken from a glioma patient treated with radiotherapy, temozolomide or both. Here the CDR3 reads CASSPTGGREKLFF. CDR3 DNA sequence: TGCGCCAGCAGCCCGACAGGGGGGCGAGAAAAACTGTTTTTT.